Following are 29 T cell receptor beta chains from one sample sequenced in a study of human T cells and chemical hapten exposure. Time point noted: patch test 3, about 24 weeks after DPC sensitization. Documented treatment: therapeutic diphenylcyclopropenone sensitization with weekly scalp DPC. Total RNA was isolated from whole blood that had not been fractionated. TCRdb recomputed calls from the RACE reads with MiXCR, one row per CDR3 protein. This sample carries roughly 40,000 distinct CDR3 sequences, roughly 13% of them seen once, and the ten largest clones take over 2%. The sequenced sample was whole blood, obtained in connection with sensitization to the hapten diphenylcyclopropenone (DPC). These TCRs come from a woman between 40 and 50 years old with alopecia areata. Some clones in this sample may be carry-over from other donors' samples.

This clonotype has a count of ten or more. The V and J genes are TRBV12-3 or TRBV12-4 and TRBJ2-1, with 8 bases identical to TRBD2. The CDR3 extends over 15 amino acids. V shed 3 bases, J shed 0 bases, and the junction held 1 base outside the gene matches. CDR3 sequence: CASSFGGVSYNEQFF. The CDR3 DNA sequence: TGTGCCAGCAGTTTCGGGGGGGTCTCCTACAATGAGCAGTTCTTC.

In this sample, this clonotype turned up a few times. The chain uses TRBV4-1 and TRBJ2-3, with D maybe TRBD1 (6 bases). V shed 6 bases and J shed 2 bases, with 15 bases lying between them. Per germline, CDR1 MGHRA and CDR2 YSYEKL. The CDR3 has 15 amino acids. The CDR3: CASRPVGQNTDTQYF. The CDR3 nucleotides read TGCGCCAGCAGACCGGTCGGACAGAACACAGATACGCAGTATTTT.

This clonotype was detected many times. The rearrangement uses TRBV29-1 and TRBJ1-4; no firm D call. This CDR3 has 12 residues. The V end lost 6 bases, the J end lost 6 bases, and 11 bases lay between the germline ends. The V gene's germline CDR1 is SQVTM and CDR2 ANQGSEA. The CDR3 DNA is TGCAGCGTCGGCATGACGGATGAAAAACTGTTTTTT. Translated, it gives CSVGMTDEKLFF.

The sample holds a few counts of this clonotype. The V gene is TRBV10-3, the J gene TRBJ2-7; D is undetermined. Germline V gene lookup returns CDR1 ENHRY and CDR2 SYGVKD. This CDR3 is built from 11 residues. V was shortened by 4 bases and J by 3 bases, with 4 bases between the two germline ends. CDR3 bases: TGTGCCATCAGTGGGGGCTACGAGCAGTACTTC. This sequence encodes CAISGGYEQYF.

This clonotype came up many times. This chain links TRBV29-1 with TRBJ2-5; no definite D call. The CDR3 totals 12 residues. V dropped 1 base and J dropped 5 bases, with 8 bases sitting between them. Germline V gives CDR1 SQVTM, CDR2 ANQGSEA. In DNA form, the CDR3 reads TGCAGCGTTGAAGGGGCTGTGGAGACCCAGTACTTC. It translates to CSVEGAVETQYF.

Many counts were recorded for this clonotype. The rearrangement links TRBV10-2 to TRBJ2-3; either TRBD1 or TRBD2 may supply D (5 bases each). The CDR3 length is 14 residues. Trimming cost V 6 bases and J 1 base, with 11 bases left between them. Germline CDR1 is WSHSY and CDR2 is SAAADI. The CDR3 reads CASRGTMGTDTQYF. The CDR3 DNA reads TGCGCCAGCAGGGGGACGATGGGCACAGATACGCAGTATTTT.

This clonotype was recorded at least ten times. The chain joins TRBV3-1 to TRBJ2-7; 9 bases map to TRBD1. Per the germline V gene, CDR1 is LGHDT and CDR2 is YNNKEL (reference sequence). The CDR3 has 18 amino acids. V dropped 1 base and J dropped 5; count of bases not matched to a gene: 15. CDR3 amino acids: CASSQGLIGTGLGNEQYF. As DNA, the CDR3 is TGTGCCAGCAGCCAAGGTCTTATCGGGACAGGGTTAGGCAACGAGCAGTACTTC.

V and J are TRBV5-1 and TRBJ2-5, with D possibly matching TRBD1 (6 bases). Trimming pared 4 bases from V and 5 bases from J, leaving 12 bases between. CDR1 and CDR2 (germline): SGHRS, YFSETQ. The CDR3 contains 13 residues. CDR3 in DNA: TGCGCCAGCAGCAACAGGGATTTCGAGACCCAGTACTTC. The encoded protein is CASSNRDFETQYF.

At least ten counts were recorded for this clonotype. CDR3 loop: CSVAESPSAYEQYF. As DNA, the CDR3 is TGCAGCGTTGCCGAGAGCCCATCGGCATACGAGCAGTACTTC. This rearrangement joins TRBV29-1 to TRBJ2-7, with unresolved D. The CDR3 sequence is 14 residues long. Trimming cost V 4 bases and J 4 bases, with 17 bases left between them. CDR1 is SQVTM, CDR2 ANQGSEA, per germline.

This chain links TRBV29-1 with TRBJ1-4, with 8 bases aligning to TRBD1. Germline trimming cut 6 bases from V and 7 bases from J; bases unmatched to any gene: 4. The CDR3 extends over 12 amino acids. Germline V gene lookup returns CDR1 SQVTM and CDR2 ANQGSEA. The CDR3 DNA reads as TGCAGCGTCCGACAGGGGATTGAAAAACTGTTTTTT. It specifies CSVRQGIEKLFF.

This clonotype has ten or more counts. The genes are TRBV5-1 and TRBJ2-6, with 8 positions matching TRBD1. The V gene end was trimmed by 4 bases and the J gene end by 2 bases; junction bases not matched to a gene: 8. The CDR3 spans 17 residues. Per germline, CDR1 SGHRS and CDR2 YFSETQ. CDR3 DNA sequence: TGCGCCAGCAGCCGGCGGGACAGGATTACTGGGGCCAACGTCCTGACTTTC. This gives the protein CASSRRDRITGANVLTF.

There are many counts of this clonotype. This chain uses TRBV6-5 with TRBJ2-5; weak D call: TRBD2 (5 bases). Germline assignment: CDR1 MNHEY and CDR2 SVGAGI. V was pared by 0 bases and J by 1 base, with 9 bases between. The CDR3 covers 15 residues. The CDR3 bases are TGTGCCAGCAGTTACTCGAGGGATGGCCAAGAGACCCAGTACTTC. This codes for CASSYSRDGQETQYF.

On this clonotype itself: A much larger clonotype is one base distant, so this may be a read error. DNA of the CDR3: TGTGCCAGCAGCTTAGACGGAAGCGGGAGCCACGAGCAGTTCTTC. Residues: CASSLDGSGSHEQFF. The chain combines TRBV7-6 with TRBJ2-1; 8 nucleotides align to TRBD2. V dropped 1 base and J dropped 10; count of bases not matched to a gene: 9. This CDR3 is built from 15 residues. CDR1 and CDR2 from the germline V gene are SGHVS and FNYEAQ. The complete variable domain, with remaining parts taken from reference TRBV7-6 and TRBJ2-1, reads GAGVSQSPRYKVTKRGQDVALRCDPISGHVSLYWYRQALGQGPEFLTYFNYEAQQDKSGLPNDRFSAERPEGSISTLTIQRTEQRDSAMYRCASSLDGSGSHEQFFGPGTRLTVL.

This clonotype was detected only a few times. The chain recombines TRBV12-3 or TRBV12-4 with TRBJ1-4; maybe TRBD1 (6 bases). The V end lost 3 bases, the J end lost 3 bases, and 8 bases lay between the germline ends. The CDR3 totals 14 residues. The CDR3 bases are TGTGCCAGCAGTTTCCAGGGGTCTAATGAAAAACTGTTTTTT. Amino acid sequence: CASSFQGSNEKLFF.

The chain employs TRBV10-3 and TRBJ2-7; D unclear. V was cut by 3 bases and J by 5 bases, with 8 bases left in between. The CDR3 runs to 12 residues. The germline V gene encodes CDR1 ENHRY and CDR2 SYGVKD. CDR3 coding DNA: TGTGCCATCAGTGAAGTAGCCCACGAGCAGTACTTC. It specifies CAISEVAHEQYF.

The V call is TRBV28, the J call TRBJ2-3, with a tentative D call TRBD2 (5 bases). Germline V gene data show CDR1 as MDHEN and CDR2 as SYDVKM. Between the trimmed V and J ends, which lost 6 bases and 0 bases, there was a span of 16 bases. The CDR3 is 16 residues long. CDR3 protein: CASSPPSGPSTDTQYF. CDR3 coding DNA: TGTGCCAGCAGCCCCCCAAGCGGTCCTAGCACAGATACGCAGTATTTT.

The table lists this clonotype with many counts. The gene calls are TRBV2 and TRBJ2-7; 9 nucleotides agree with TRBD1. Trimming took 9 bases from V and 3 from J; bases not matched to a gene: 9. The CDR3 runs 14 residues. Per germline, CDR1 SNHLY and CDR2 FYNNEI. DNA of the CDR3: TGTGCCAGTAAATCACAGGGGGCTGTCTACGAGCAGTACTTC. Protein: CASKSQGAVYEQYF.

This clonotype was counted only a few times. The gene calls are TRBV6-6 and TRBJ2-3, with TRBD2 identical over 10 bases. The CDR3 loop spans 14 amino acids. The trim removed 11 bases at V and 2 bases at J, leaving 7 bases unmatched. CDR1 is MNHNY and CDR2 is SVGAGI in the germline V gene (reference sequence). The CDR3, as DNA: TGTGCCGCCAGGGGGACTAGCGACACAGATACGCAGTATTTT. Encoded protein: CAARGTSDTDTQYF.

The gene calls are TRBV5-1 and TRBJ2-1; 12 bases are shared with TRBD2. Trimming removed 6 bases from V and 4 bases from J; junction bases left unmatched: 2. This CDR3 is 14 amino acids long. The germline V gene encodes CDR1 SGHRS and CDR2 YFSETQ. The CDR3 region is CASTGTSGYNEQFF. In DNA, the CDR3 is TGCGCCAGCACCGGGACTAGCGGGTACAATGAGCAGTTCTTC.

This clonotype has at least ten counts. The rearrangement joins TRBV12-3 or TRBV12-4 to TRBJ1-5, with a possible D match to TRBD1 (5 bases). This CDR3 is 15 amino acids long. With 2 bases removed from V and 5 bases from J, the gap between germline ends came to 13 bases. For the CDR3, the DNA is TGTGCCAGCAGTTTAAGGCGTTGGGGGGATCAGCCCCAGCATTTT. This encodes CASSLRRWGDQPQHF.

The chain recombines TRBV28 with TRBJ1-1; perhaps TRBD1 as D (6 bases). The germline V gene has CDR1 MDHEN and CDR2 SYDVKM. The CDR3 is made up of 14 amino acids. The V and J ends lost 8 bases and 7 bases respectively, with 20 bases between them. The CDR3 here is CASHPGGRLLEAFF. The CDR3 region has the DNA TGTGCCAGCCACCCCGGGGGCCGCCTCCTTGAAGCTTTCTTT.

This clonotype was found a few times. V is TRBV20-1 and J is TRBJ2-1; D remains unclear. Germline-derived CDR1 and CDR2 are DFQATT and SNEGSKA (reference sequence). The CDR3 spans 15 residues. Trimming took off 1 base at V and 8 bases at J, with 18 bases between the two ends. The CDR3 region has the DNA TGCAGTGCTAGAGGCAGGCCGAAAGACCGGGATGAGCAGTTCTTC. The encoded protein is CSARGRPKDRDEQFF.

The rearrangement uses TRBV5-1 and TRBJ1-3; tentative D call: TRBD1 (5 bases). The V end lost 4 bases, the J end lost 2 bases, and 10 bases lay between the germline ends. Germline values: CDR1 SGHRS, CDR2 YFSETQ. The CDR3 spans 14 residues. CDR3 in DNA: TGCGCCAGCAGCATAGGGACGGCTGGAAACACCATATATTTT. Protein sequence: CASSIGTAGNTIYF.

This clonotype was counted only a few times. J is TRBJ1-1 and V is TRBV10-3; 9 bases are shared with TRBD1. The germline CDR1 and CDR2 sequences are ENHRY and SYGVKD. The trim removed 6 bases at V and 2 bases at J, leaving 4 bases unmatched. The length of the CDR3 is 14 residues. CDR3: CAISGQGPNTEAFF. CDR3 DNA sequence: TGTGCCATCAGCGGACAGGGGCCAAACACTGAAGCTTTCTTT.

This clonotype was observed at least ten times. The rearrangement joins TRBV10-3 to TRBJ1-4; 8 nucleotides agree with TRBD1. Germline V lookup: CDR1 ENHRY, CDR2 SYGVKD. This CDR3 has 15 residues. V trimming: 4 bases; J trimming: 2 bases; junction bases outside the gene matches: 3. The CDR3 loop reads CAISGAGGTNEKLFF. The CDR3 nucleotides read TGTGCCATCAGTGGGGCAGGGGGCACTAATGAAAAACTGTTTTTT.

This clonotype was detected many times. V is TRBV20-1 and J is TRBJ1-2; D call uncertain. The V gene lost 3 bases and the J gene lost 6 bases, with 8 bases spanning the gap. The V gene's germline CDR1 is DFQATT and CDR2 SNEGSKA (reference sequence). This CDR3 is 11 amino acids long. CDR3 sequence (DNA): TGCAGTGCTAGTGCAGAGCATGGCTACACCTTC. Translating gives CSASAEHGYTF.

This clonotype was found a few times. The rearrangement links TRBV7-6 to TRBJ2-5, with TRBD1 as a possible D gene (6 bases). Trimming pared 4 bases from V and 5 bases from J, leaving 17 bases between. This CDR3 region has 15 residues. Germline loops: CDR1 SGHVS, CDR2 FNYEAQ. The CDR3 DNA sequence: TGTGCCAGCAGCTCCGTTTACAGGGCGCAGGAGACCCAGTACTTC. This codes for CASSSVYRAQETQYF.

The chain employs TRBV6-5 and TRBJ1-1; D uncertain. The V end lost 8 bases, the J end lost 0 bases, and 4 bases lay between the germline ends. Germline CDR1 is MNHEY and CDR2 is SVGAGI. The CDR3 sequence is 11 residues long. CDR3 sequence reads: CASGVNTEAFF. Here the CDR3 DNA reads TGTGCCAGCGGGGTGAACACTGAAGCTTTCTTT.

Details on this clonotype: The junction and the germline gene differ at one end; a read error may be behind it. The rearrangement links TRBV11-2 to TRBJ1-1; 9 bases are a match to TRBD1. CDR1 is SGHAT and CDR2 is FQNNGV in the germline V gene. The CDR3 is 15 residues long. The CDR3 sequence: CARSLQGAKNTEAFF. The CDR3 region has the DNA TGTGCCCGCAGCTTACAGGGGGCAAAGAACACTGAAGCTTTCTTT.